The 11 T cell receptor beta chains reported below all come from one sample, sequenced in a study of T cell responses to AZD1222 COVID-19 vaccine. TCRdb's copy holds only in-frame clones and misses some; the assay was immunoSEQ multiplex PCR. Of some 120,000 clones in the sample, 90% were seen once. Here the sequenced sample was peripheral blood, taken on day 0 of MenACWY control vaccination. All receptors derive from an adult in good health.

The J gene is TRBJ1-5, the V gene TRBV28; possible D gene TRBD1, 5 bases. The CDR3 is 15 residues long. CDR1 is MDHEN and CDR2 is SYDVKM in the germline V gene. The germline V and J ends were trimmed by 8 bases and 0 bases, with 14 bases remaining between them. Here the CDR3 reads CASYWGGHSNQPQHF. The CDR3 bases are TGTGCCAGCTATTGGGGGGGTCATAGCAATCAGCCCCAGCATTTT.

The chain links TRBV11-3 to TRBJ2-3; no firm D call. There are 14 residues in the CDR3. The V gene's germline CDR1 is SGHNT and CDR2 YENEEA. V was trimmed by 0 bases and J by 0 bases, leaving 4 bases between them. The CDR3 bases are TGTGCCAGCAGCTTAGATCCTAGCACAGATACGCAGTATTTT. It translates to CASSLDPSTDTQYF.

V is TRBV7-9 and J is TRBJ2-5, with D maybe TRBD2 (6 bases). This CDR3 region has 13 residues. Germline V lookup: CDR1 SEHNR, CDR2 FQNEAQ (reference sequence). V lost 3 bases, J lost 1 base, and 6 bases lay in between. CDR3 region: CASSLGLQETQYF. The CDR3, as DNA: TGTGCCAGCAGCTTGGGACTCCAAGAGACCCAGTACTTC.

The CDR3 DNA reads as TGTGCCAGCAGCACTAGCGGGTATTACAATGAGCAGTTCTTC. Its protein is CASSTSGYYNEQFF. This rearrangement joins TRBV7-6 to TRBJ2-1; 9 bases align to TRBD2. The CDR3 has 14 residues. Looked up from germline, CDR1 is SGHVS and CDR2 is FNYEAQ. J was trimmed by 4 bases and V by 5 bases; bases with no gene match: 3.

The chain joins TRBV11-2 to TRBJ2-3, with 7 positions matching TRBD2. From germline, CDR1 is SGHAT and CDR2 FQNNGV. There are 16 residues in the CDR3. Unmatched junction bases numbered 8, after V lost 5 bases and J lost 0 bases. DNA for the CDR3: TGTGCCAGCAGCCCCTTTTTACTAGCGAGCACAGATACGCAGTATTTT. Its translation is CASSPFLLASTDTQYF.

The CDR3 bases are TGTGCCAGTAGTATATTCTTGGGCGAGCAGTTCTTC. Its translation: CASSIFLGEQFF. This chain links TRBV19 with TRBJ2-1; D uncertain. The CDR3 sequence is 12 residues long. In germline, CDR1 is LNHDA, CDR2 SQIVND (reference sequence). The ends were cut back, 2 bases at V and 10 bases at J, with 9 bases in the middle.

This clone was found once. This chain joins TRBV5-6 and TRBJ1-4; D is unresolved. Per germline, CDR1 SGHDT and CDR2 YYEEEE. V was clipped by 1 base and J by 5 bases, with 3 bases between them. This CDR3 spans 12 amino acids. The CDR3 spells CASSLQNEKLFF. Written as DNA, the CDR3 is TGTGCCAGCAGCTTGCAGAATGAAAAACTGTTTTTT.

The rearrangement uses TRBV30 and TRBJ1-2; no reliable D call. V was trimmed by 8 bases and J by 6 bases, leaving 13 bases between them. CDR3 size: 11 residues. CDR1 and CDR2 from the germline V gene are GTSNPN and SVGIG (reference sequence). Here the CDR3 DNA reads TGTGCCAAAATCCAGTGGGATGGCTACACCTTC. It specifies CAKIQWDGYTF.

This sequence joins TRBV11-3 and TRBJ2-2; 9 bases are a match to TRBD2. V trimming: 5 bases; J trimming: 4 bases; junction bases outside the gene matches: 11. CDR3 length: 17 amino acids. Germline assignment: CDR1 SGHNT and CDR2 YENEEA. The CDR3 sequence is CASSKRGAGGGTGELFF. In DNA, the CDR3 is TGTGCCAGCAGCAAGCGGGGAGCGGGGGGCGGCACCGGGGAGCTGTTTTTT.

J is TRBJ2-7 and V is TRBV30; 7 positions agree with TRBD2. Germline CDR1 GTSNPN, CDR2 SVGIG (reference sequence). The CDR3 sequence is 14 residues long. Losses at the gene ends were 4 bases for V and 4 bases for J; bases not matched to a gene: 10. CDR3 region: CAWTLGGSRYEQYF. The DNA of the CDR3 is TGTGCCTGGACCCTCGGCGGGAGTAGGTACGAGCAGTACTTC.

In nucleotides, the CDR3 is TGTGCCAGCAGCAGGACAGCCTCCTACGAGCAGTACTTC. Protein sequence: CASSRTASYEQYF. The V gene is TRBV9, the J gene TRBJ2-7, with a weak D call TRBD1 (6 bases). V gave up 4 bases and J gave up 0 bases, with 8 bases separating them. This CDR3 region has 13 residues. The V gene's germline CDR1 is SGDLS and CDR2 YYNGEE.